Shown below are 32 T cell receptor beta chains from a single sample sequenced in a study of OX40 agonist ivuxolimab in advanced cancers. TCRdb's table, derived via immunoSEQ multiplex PCR, lists solely in-frame clones and lacks some. The sample has approximately 96,000 clones; about 90% are singletons. Here the sequenced sample was CD4+ or CD8+ T cells sorted from blood, taken in a trial of the OX40 agonist ivuxolimab. These receptors were collected from an adult with an advanced solid tumor such as melanoma, head and neck, liver or kidney cancer.

The gene calls are TRBV11-3 and TRBJ2-3; D uncertain. Trimming took 0 bases from V and 2 from J, leaving 9 bases between them. CDR1 SGHNT and CDR2 YENEEA come from the germline V gene. This CDR3 spans 15 amino acids. CDR3 nucleotide sequence: TGTGCCAGCAGCTTAGATCCCGTGTTCACAGATACGCAGTATTTT. It yields the protein CASSLDPVFTDTQYF.

The J gene is TRBJ1-5, the V gene TRBV30; 9 bases map to TRBD1. This CDR3 contains 13 residues. Unmatched junction bases numbered 6, after V lost 6 bases and J lost 6 bases. The germline V gene encodes CDR1 GTSNPN and CDR2 SVGIG (reference sequence). The DNA of the CDR3 is TGTGCCTGCTCGGAGGACAGGGGTCAGCCCCAGCATTTT. Translating gives CACSEDRGQPQHF.

The chain couples TRBV7-2 to TRBJ2-7; D unresolved. V lost 5 bases and J lost 4, with 9 bases in between. The V gene's germline CDR1 is SGHTA and CDR2 FQGNSA. The CDR3 is made up of 12 amino acids. This CDR3 is CASSLWSYEQYF. The DNA for the CDR3 is TGTGCCAGCAGCCTATGGAGTTACGAGCAGTACTTC. Filled out from reference TRBV7-2 and TRBJ2-7, the complete variable domain reads GAGVSQSPSNKVTEKGKDVELRCDPISGHTALYWYRQSLGQGLEFLIYFQGNSAPDKSGLPSDRFSAERTGGSVSTLTIQRTQQEDSAVYLCASSLWSYEQYFGPGTRLTVT.

This clone was recorded only once. This chain links TRBV4-1 with TRBJ2-5; TRBD2 matches 7 bases. The V gene's germline CDR1 is MGHRA and CDR2 YSYEKL. J gave up 7 bases and V 0 bases, and 11 bases lay outside the gene matches. The length of the CDR3 is 16 residues. The CDR3 nucleotides are TGCGCCAGCAGCCAAGAAGCGTCTAGCGGCGGGAGGACCCAGTACTTC. Amino acid sequence: CASSQEASSGGRTQYF.

For this clone: The junction does not match germline at one end; this may be a read error. The chain recombines TRBV6-6 with TRBJ1-5; 10 bases match TRBD1. The germline gives CDR1 MNHNY, CDR2 SVGAGI (reference sequence). The CDR3 contains 16 residues. For the CDR3, the DNA is TGTGCCAGCAGTAACTCAGGACAGGGGGGGGGTCAGCCCCAGCATTTT. Amino acids: CASSNSGQGGGQPQHF.

The chain recombines TRBV2 with TRBJ1-1; D remains ambiguous. This CDR3 has 12 amino acids. The V gene's germline CDR1 is SNHLY and CDR2 FYNNEI. The V and J ends lost 6 bases and 1 base respectively, with 6 bases between them. CDR3 sequence: CASRSWNTEAFF. CDR3 bases: TGTGCCAGCAGGTCGTGGAACACTGAAGCTTTCTTT.

The J gene is TRBJ2-5, the V gene TRBV11-2; D unresolved. This CDR3 contains 14 residues. The V gene's germline CDR1 is SGHAT and CDR2 FQNNGV. The V end lost 3 bases, the J end lost 1 base, and 9 bases lay between the germline ends. CDR3 coding DNA: TGTGCCAGCAGCTTCCTTGCTCTCCAAGAGACCCAGTACTTC. It encodes CASSFLALQETQYF.

V is TRBV19 and J is TRBJ2-2; tentatively, D is TRBD1 or TRBD2 (5 bases each). CDR1 is LNHDA, CDR2 SQIVND, per germline (reference sequence). V was cut by 3 bases and J by 1 base, with 9 bases left in between. The length of the CDR3 is 15 residues. The CDR3 region has the DNA TGTGCCAGTAGTATTCCAGGGAGGAACACCGGGGAGCTGTTTTTT. Translation gives CASSIPGRNTGELFF.

The chain employs TRBV20-1 and TRBJ2-1, with D possibly matching TRBD2 (6 bases). From germline, CDR1 is DFQATT and CDR2 SNEGSKA (reference sequence). The CDR3 totals 11 residues. Trimming stripped 6 bases from V and 8 bases from J, with 11 bases between. CDR3 coding DNA: TGCAGTGCCCGGCGGGGCTATGAGCAGTTCTTC. Amino acid sequence: CSARRGYEQFF.

CDR3 sequence: CAISESTGLGTNEQFF. The CDR3 DNA is TGTGCCATCAGTGAGAGCACCGGACTAGGCACAAATGAGCAGTTCTTC. This chain joins TRBV10-3 and TRBJ2-1, with 7 bases fitting TRBD2. Per the germline V gene, CDR1 is ENHRY and CDR2 is SYGVKD. This CDR3 is 16 amino acids long. V lost 2 bases and J lost 7; bases outside the gene matches: 11.

The rearrangement joins TRBV13 to TRBJ2-7; a weak D match, TRBD2 (5 bases). The CDR3 is made up of 17 amino acids. Germline CDR1 is PRHDT and CDR2 is FYEKMQ (reference sequence). V lost 5 bases and J 0 bases, leaving 20 bases between the germline ends. The CDR3 DNA reads TGTGCCAGCAGCAGGAGGCTATCTCGAGTATTCTCCTACGAGCAGTACTTC. It encodes CASSRRLSRVFSYEQYF. The full variable domain, its missing parts supplied by reference TRBV13 and TRBJ2-7, is AAGVIQSPRHLIKEKRETATLKCYPIPRHDTVYWYQQGPGQDPQFLISFYEKMQSDKGSIPDRFSAQQFSDYHSELNMSSLELGDSALYFCASSRRLSRVFSYEQYFGPGTRLTVT.

This chain connects TRBV19 to TRBJ2-3, with 10 positions matching TRBD2. CDR3 length: 15 amino acids. Germline values: CDR1 LNHDA, CDR2 SQIVND (reference sequence). Trimming took 4 bases from V and 4 from J; bases not matched to a gene: 5. CDR3 in DNA: TGTGCCAGTAGTACTCGGACTAGCGGTGCAGATACGCAGTATTTT. Amino acids: CASSTRTSGADTQYF.

This chain links TRBV11-3 with TRBJ2-7; D call uncertain. V lost 5 bases, J lost 6 bases, and 14 bases lay in between. CDR1 SGHNT and CDR2 YENEEA come from the germline V gene. The CDR3 covers 13 residues. CDR3 region: CASSLLRWSEQYF. The CDR3 nucleotides read TGTGCCAGCAGCCTCCTAAGGTGGAGCGAGCAGTACTTC. The full variable domain, rest sourced from reference TRBV11-3 and TRBJ2-7, is EAGVVQSPRYKIIEKKQPVAFWCNPISGHNTLYWYLQNLGQGPELLIRYENEEAVDDSQLPKDRFSAERLKGVDSTLKIQPAELGDSAVYLCASSLLRWSEQYFGPGTRLTVT.

The chain uses TRBV11-3 and TRBJ1-4; maybe TRBD1 (5 bases). The CDR3 totals 14 residues. Deletions cut 1 base from V and 8 bases from J, with 11 bases between. Germline V gene sequence: CDR1 SGHNT, CDR2 YENEEA. DNA of the CDR3: TGTGCCAGCAGCTTAGCCGTGGGGGAGGAAAAACTGTTTTTT. This gives the protein CASSLAVGEEKLFF. Full variable domain (rest looked up from reference TRBV11-3 and TRBJ1-4): EAGVVQSPRYKIIEKKQPVAFWCNPISGHNTLYWYLQNLGQGPELLIRYENEEAVDDSQLPKDRFSAERLKGVDSTLKIQPAELGDSAVYLCASSLAVGEEKLFFGSGTQLSVL.

This clone has a single count. The chain combines TRBV19 with TRBJ1-2; D is undetermined. The germline V gene has CDR1 LNHDA and CDR2 SQIVND (reference sequence). The CDR3 totals 12 residues. Trimming left V 4 bases short and J 8 bases short, with 11 bases between. This CDR3 is CASSRITEGYTF. The CDR3 DNA follows: TGTGCCAGTAGTAGAATTACGGAGGGCTACACCTTC.

The chain employs TRBV5-6 and TRBJ1-1; no clear D gene. This CDR3 comprises 11 residues. With 3 bases removed from V and 7 bases from J, the gap between germline ends came to 7 bases. Germline assignment: CDR1 SGHDT and CDR2 YYEEEE. The CDR3 region is CASSSVYEAFF. The CDR3 DNA sequence: TGTGCCAGCAGCTCGGTTTATGAAGCTTTCTTT.

This chain uses TRBV18 with TRBJ2-3; D uncertain. This CDR3 contains 12 residues. CDR1 and CDR2 from the germline V gene are KGHSH and LQKENI. V lost 4 bases and J 4 bases, leaving 6 bases between the germline ends. The CDR3 loop is CASSLRSDTQYF. Written as DNA, the CDR3 is TGTGCCAGCTCACTCCGATCAGATACGCAGTATTTT.

This chain joins TRBV19 and TRBJ1-2; 7 bases align to TRBD1. Germline V gene data show CDR1 as LNHDA and CDR2 as SQIVND (reference sequence). The CDR3 has 13 amino acids. Trimming at V came to 6 bases and at J to 5 bases, leaving 6 bases not matched to a gene. As DNA, the CDR3 is TGTGCCAGTAGACCAGGGGGGAGGTATGGCTACACCTTC. Its translation is CASRPGGRYGYTF.

This clone occurred once. The gene calls are TRBV2 and TRBJ1-5, with D perhaps TRBD1 (6 bases). CDR1 SNHLY and CDR2 FYNNEI come from the germline V gene. Trimming left V 3 bases short and J 3 bases short, with 15 bases between. The CDR3 totals 16 residues. The DNA of the CDR3 is TGTGCCAGCAGTGACAACCGAGGGGGGGACAATCAGCCCCAGCATTTT. It translates to CASSDNRGGDNQPQHF.

V and J are TRBV27 and TRBJ2-7; D is unclear. CDR1 and CDR2 (germline): MNHEY, SMNVEV (reference sequence). Trimming left V 3 bases short and J 3 bases short, with 12 bases between. The CDR3 extends over 14 amino acids. CDR3 sequence reads: CASSFARLNYEQYF. The CDR3 region has the DNA TGTGCCAGCAGTTTTGCCAGGCTCAACTACGAGCAGTACTTC.

The rearrangement links TRBV6-1 to TRBJ2-5, with 7 bases that match TRBD1. Trimming cost V 5 bases and J 2 bases; bases outside gene matches: 8. The CDR3 has 15 residues. Looked up from germline, CDR1 is MNHNS and CDR2 is SASEGT. CDR3 residues: CASSFTGTVQETQYF. For the CDR3, the DNA is TGTGCCAGCAGTTTCACCGGGACAGTACAAGAGACCCAGTACTTC.

The chain uses TRBV28 and TRBJ2-5; D uncertain. The J call may be incorrect, as the DNA end agrees better with TRBJ2-7. Germline V CDR1 and CDR2: MDHEN, SYDVKM. The CDR3 is 12 residues long. CDR3 sequence (DNA): TGTGCCAGCAGTACCAACTCCTACGAGCAGTACTTC. This codes for CASSTNSYEQYF.

Details on this clone: The sample holds other DNA sequences that translate to the same CDR3. The chain couples TRBV6-6 to TRBJ2-1, with 8 bases aligning to TRBD2. Per the germline V gene, CDR1 is MNHNY and CDR2 is SVGAGI (reference sequence). V dropped 2 bases and J dropped 0; count of bases not matched to a gene: 0. The CDR3 spans 15 residues. The CDR3 reads CASSYSGSSYNEQFF. CDR3 coding DNA: TGTGCCAGCAGTTACAGCGGGAGCTCCTACAATGAGCAGTTCTTC.

V usage is TRBV19 and J usage is TRBJ2-1, with TRBD1 matching 10 bases. CDR1 and CDR2 from the germline V gene are LNHDA and SQIVND (reference sequence). Trimming cost V 4 bases and J 7 bases; bases outside gene matches: 7. This CDR3 comprises 15 residues. In DNA, the CDR3 is TGTGCCAGTAGTAAAAGGGACAGGGGTCTAAATGAGCAGTTCTTC. The encoded protein is CASSKRDRGLNEQFF. The full variable domain, its missing parts supplied by reference TRBV19 and TRBJ2-1, is DGGITQSPKYLFRKEGQNVTLSCEQNLNHDAMYWYRQDPGQGLRLIYYSQIVNDFQKGDIAEGYSVSREKKESFPLTVTSAQKNPTAFYLCASSKRDRGLNEQFFGPGTRLTVL.

V is TRBV28 and J is TRBJ1-5, with D possibly being TRBD1 (6 bases). V dropped 1 base and J dropped 0 bases, with 13 bases sitting between them. The CDR3 runs 17 residues. Germline CDR1 is MDHEN and CDR2 is SYDVKM. DNA of the CDR3: TGTGCCAGCAGTTTATCCAGGGGCTGGAATAGCAATCAGCCCCAGCATTTT. Translation gives CASSLSRGWNSNQPQHF. The variable domain in full, with the rest retrieved from reference TRBV28 and TRBJ1-5, is DVKVTQSSRYLVKRTGEKVFLECVQDMDHENMFWYRQDPGLGLRLIYFSYDVKMKEKGDIPEGYSVSREKKERFSLILESASTNQTSMYLCASSLSRGWNSNQPQHFGDGTRLSIL.

V gene TRBV28 combines with J gene TRBJ2-3; 9 nucleotides align to TRBD2. CDR1 is MDHEN and CDR2 is SYDVKM in the germline V gene. After removal of 3 bases from V and 2 bases from J, the junction contained 6 bases not matched to a gene. The CDR3 has 16 residues. Here the CDR3 reads CASSLGLAGTTDTQYF. CDR3 in DNA: TGTGCCAGCAGTTTGGGCCTAGCGGGGACCACAGATACGCAGTATTTT. Looking up the rest from reference TRBV28 and TRBJ2-3 gives the full variable domain: DVKVTQSSRYLVKRTGEKVFLECVQDMDHENMFWYRQDPGLGLRLIYFSYDVKMKEKGDIPEGYSVSREKKERFSLILESASTNQTSMYLCASSLGLAGTTDTQYFGPGTRLTVL.

The chain is built from TRBV10-3 and TRBJ2-3; 10 nucleotides align to TRBD2. CDR3 length: 16 residues. With 4 bases clipped from V and 5 bases from J, the junction kept 9 bases outside the gene matches. The germline CDR1 and CDR2 sequences are ENHRY and SYGVKD. This CDR3 is CAISGVSGRSGDTQYF. In nucleotides, the CDR3 is TGTGCCATCAGTGGTGTTAGCGGGAGGAGTGGAGATACGCAGTATTTT.

The rearrangement joins TRBV19 to TRBJ2-1; D is unclear. The CDR3 consists of 14 residues. Trimming removed 1 base from V and 8 bases from J, with 12 bases in between. Germline V gene data show CDR1 as LNHDA and CDR2 as SQIVND (reference sequence). The chain's CDR3 is CASSIVPPGDEQFF. CDR3 in DNA: TGTGCCAGTAGTATAGTCCCCCCCGGAGATGAGCAGTTCTTC.

This chain links TRBV5-8 with TRBJ2-3, with D perhaps given as TRBD1 or TRBD2 (6 bases each). Germline V gene lookup returns CDR1 SGHTS and CDR2 YDEGEE. Between the trimmed V and J ends, which lost 0 bases and 2 bases, there was a span of 13 bases. This CDR3 contains 16 residues. CDR3: CASSLVWGADTDTQYF. The CDR3 bases are TGTGCCAGCAGCTTGGTTTGGGGGGCTGACACAGATACGCAGTATTTT.

The chain has TRBV7-2 and TRBJ2-1, with TRBD1 identical over 9 bases. Per the germline V gene, CDR1 is SGHTA and CDR2 is FQGNSA. V was clipped by 2 bases and J by 0 bases; unmatched bases: 5. CDR3 length: 17 amino acids. The CDR3 reads CASSLYWTGASYNEQFF. The CDR3 nucleotides are TGTGCCAGCAGCTTATATTGGACAGGGGCCTCCTACAATGAGCAGTTCTTC.

This chain links TRBV18 with TRBJ2-7, with 9 nucleotides matching TRBD2. In germline, CDR1 is KGHSH, CDR2 LQKENI. With 1 base clipped from V and 6 bases from J, the junction kept 16 bases outside the gene matches. The CDR3 contains 18 residues. The CDR3 here is CASSPLAREGRSLLEQYF. The CDR3, as DNA: TGTGCCAGCTCACCACTTGCGCGGGAGGGACGATCTCTTCTCGAGCAGTACTTC.

The rearrangement links TRBV27 to TRBJ2-1; D is ambiguous. V was cut by 4 bases and J by 4 bases, with 11 bases left in between. CDR3 length: 14 amino acids. Germline values: CDR1 MNHEY, CDR2 SMNVEV (reference sequence). The CDR3, as DNA: TGTGCCAGCAGTTATCAAGACACGTACAATGAGCAGTTCTTC. It specifies CASSYQDTYNEQFF.